A selection of T cell receptor beta chains follows, all from one sample in a study of blood T cells in healthy people across ages. TCRdb processed the 5' RACE reads anew with MiXCR; each CDR3 protein has one entry. The profile shows around 800,000 distinct CDR3 sequences, about 42% of them singletons. The sample consisted of blood. The receptors were gathered from a man aged 55-75 years in good health. Each CDR3 is given with its conserved first and last residue. A D gene is named only where the DNA matches it firmly. Size is omitted from some rows. Given values are once, few, many or a class for expanded clones.

cdr3_aa | cdr3_nt | v_call | d_call | j_call | clone_size
CASSLEGSTRELFF | TGTGCCAGCAGCTTGGAGGGTTCCACCAGGGAGCTGTTTTTT | TRBV5-5 | NA | TRBJ2-2 | NA
CASSQAGGEQYF | TGTGCCAGCAGCCAAGCAGGAGGTGAGCAGTACTTC | TRBV3-1 | NA | TRBJ2-7 | many
CASSSPLGRADSYEQYF | TGTGCCAGCAGTTCCCCCCTAGGCAGGGCTGACTCCTACGAGCAGTACTTC | TRBV6-6 | NA | TRBJ2-7 | NA
CASTSGPHNEQFF | TGTGCCAGCACCTCAGGCCCCCACAATGAGCAGTTCTTC | TRBV9 | NA | TRBJ2-1 | few
CASSVGRGGLETQYF | TGTGCCAGCAGCGTAGGTCGGGGGGGCCTTGAGACCCAGTACTTC | TRBV9 | TRBD2 | TRBJ2-5 | NA
CASSLGTDPTGANVLTF | TGTGCCAGCAGCTTAGGGACAGATCCTACTGGGGCCAACGTCCTGACTTTC | TRBV7-6 | NA | TRBJ2-6 | NA
CASTTRDRLSYEQYF | TGCGCCAGCACTACAAGGGACAGGCTCTCCTACGAGCAGTACTTC | TRBV23-1 | TRBD1 | TRBJ2-7 | NA
CASSQRPTLAKNIQYF | TGCGCCAGCAGCCAACGACCGACCCTAGCCAAAAACATTCAGTACTTC | TRBV4-1 | NA | TRBJ2-4 | NA
CASSLTESGMYEQYF | TGTGCCAGCAGCTTAACTGAGTCGGGAATGTACGAGCAGTACTTC | TRBV7-9 | NA | TRBJ2-7 | NA
CASSYSSGVDGYTF | TGTGCCAGCAGTTACTCGTCAGGGGTCGATGGCTACACCTTC | TRBV6-2/TRBV6-3 | NA | TRBJ1-2 | NA
CASSLVSISYEQYF | TGTGCCAGCAGCTTGGTATCAATTTCCTACGAGCAGTACTTC | TRBV5-6 | NA | TRBJ2-7 | few
CASSVRTLNEQFF | TGTGCCAGCAGCGTCCGGACACTCAATGAGCAGTTCTTC | TRBV7-2 | NA | TRBJ2-1 | few
CASSFDRYSYNEQFF | TGTGCCAGCAGCTTTGACAGATACTCCTACAATGAGCAGTTCTTC | TRBV5-5 | NA | TRBJ2-1 | NA
CSAYRRRDTEAFF | TGCAGCGCCTATCGTCGACGGGACACTGAAGCTTTCTTT | TRBV29-1 | NA | TRBJ1-1 | NA
CSAPGTPNTEAFF | TGCAGTGCTCCCGGGACACCGAACACTGAAGCTTTCTTT | TRBV20-1 | NA | TRBJ1-1 | few
CASWDTNADYEQYF | TGCGCCAGTTGGGATACGAATGCCGACTACGAGCAGTACTTC | TRBV10-1 | NA | TRBJ2-7 | NA
CSARKITYEQYF | TGCAGTGCTAGAAAGATAACCTACGAGCAGTACTTC | TRBV20-1 | NA | TRBJ2-7 | NA
CASSSEAGSGAYEQYF | TGCGCCAGCAGCTCCGAGGCTGGGTCAGGGGCCTACGAGCAGTACTTC | TRBV5-1 | NA | TRBJ2-7 | NA
CSAPAVSYEQYF | TGCAGTGCTCCCGCTGTCTCCTACGAGCAGTACTTC | TRBV20-1 | NA | TRBJ2-7 | NA
CSAPTGTPPAHQETQYF | TGCAGTGCTCCTACCGGGACGCCGCCCGCACACCAAGAGACCCAGTACTTC | TRBV20-1 | NA | TRBJ2-5 | NA
CASSYLASTDTQYF | TGTGCCAGCAGTTACCTAGCCAGCACAGATACGCAGTATTTT | TRBV6-6 | NA | TRBJ2-3 | NA
CSAFTEGTQYF | TGCAGTGCATTCACGGAGGGGACCCAGTACTTC | TRBV20-1 | NA | TRBJ2-5 | NA
CSVSTGGTGANVLTF | TGCAGTGTTTCAACAGGGGGCACTGGGGCCAACGTCCTGACTTTC | TRBV20-1 | TRBD1 | TRBJ2-6 | NA
CSARDPRAHEQYF | TGCAGTGCTAGAGATCCCAGGGCCCACGAGCAGTACTTC | TRBV20-1 | NA | TRBJ2-7 | NA
CASSQEWAGGVSDTQYF | TGCGCCAGCAGCCAAGAGTGGGCGGGAGGCGTTTCGGATACGCAGTATTTT | TRBV4-1 | TRBD2 | TRBJ2-3 | NA
CASRYYGGGGNEQFF | TGTGCCAGCAGATACTATGGGGGGGGCGGCAATGAGCAGTTCTTC | TRBV7-2 | NA | TRBJ2-1 | few